This record covers a single TCR beta chain. Its antigen is as yet unknown. This CDR3 has 16 amino acids. Germline CDR1 is MGHRA and CDR2 is YSYEKL. The V segment lost 8 bases and the J segment 3 bases; nucleotides outside the gene matches: 13. This specimen belongs to a study of post-analysis software for immune sequencing data. Study-wide context: Courses of disease covered relapsing-remitting, secondary progressive and progressive-relapsing multiple sclerosis.

Presence of unique molecular identifiers characterized the TCR beta cDNA libraries. One entry per CDR3 protein, called by TCRdb with MiXCR from the PCR reads. The sample yields under 650,000 distinct CDR3 sequences, 44% seen once. Notes on the study in general: Patients carried 5 or 6 TRBV segments more frequently than controls did, and TRBV5-6, TRBV5-1 and TRBV20-1 were among them. Clustering by F measure revealed strong co-clustering among samples prepared together in one batch. Significantly lower normalized Chao1 diversity was seen in multiple sclerosis patients than in controls.

The sequence derives from a girl between 5 and 17 years old with multiple sclerosis. The sample was blood. The chain uses TRBV4-1 and TRBJ1-5; 7 nucleotides agree with TRBD1. CDR3 protein: CASGPLPGQLNQPQHF. CDR3 DNA: TGCGCCAGCGGCCCACTTCCGGGACAGCTCAATCAGCCCCAGCATTTT.